Presented here are 18 T cell receptor beta chains from one specimen sequenced in a study of blood T cell repertoires in COVID-19. The table came from immunoSEQ multiplex PCR; TCRdb's copy has only in-frame clones and leaves some out. Seen here are 85,000 to 100,000 clones, more than 80% observed once, and the top ten hold under 5%. The sample taken for sequencing was peripheral blood. The origin of the receptors is an elderly man with COVID-19, enrolled during active disease.

CDR3: CASSEAGRVGSPLHF. The CDR3 nucleotides read TGTGCCAGCAGTGAAGCTGGCAGGGTCGGATCACCCCTCCACTTT. The J gene is TRBJ1-6, the V gene TRBV6-1, with a possible D match to TRBD1 (5 bases). Germline assignment: CDR1 MNHNS and CDR2 SASEGT. This CDR3 has 15 residues. Trimming took 0 bases from V and 10 from J, leaving 13 bases between them.

V and J are TRBV18 and TRBJ2-5; D is uncertain. From germline, CDR1 is KGHSH and CDR2 LQKENI. This CDR3 comprises 14 residues. The V and J ends lost 2 bases and 2 bases respectively, with 9 bases between them. CDR3 nucleotides: TGTGCCAGCTCACCATTCGGGTATCAAGAGACCCAGTACTTC. Residues: CASSPFGYQETQYF.

The chain employs TRBV29-1 and TRBJ1-1, with D unresolved. Germline CDR1 reads SQVTM; CDR2 reads ANQGSEA. V was pared by 6 bases and J by 8 bases, with 19 bases between. The CDR3 extends over 13 amino acids. The chain's CDR3 is CSVPGVGQVEAFF. The CDR3 region has the DNA TGCAGCGTCCCCGGGGTGGGCCAGGTCGAAGCTTTCTTT.

The CDR3 coding sequence is TGTGCCAGCAGCTTCGAACTAGCCTCCCTGAATGAGCAGTTCTTC. It translates to CASSFELASLNEQFF. V gene TRBV7-9 combines with J gene TRBJ2-1, with D possibly matching TRBD2 (6 bases). The V end was cut by 3 bases, the J end by 7 bases, with 16 bases between. From germline, CDR1 is SEHNR and CDR2 FQNEAQ (reference sequence). This CDR3 is 15 amino acids long.

This chain uses TRBV7-2 with TRBJ1-2; the match to TRBD1 covers 10 bases. V lost 5 bases and J lost 8; bases outside the gene matches: 14. This CDR3 has 16 amino acids. The germline CDR1 and CDR2 sequences are SGHTA and FQGNSA. The CDR3 nucleotides are TGTGCCAGCAGCGCCAGACCGGGACAGGGGCTGGAAGGCTACACCTTC. Its translation: CASSARPGQGLEGYTF.

In this sample, this clone turned up a few times. The CDR3 nucleotides read TGTGCCAGCAGTATCGACGGGAATGAAAAACTGTTTTTT. Its protein is CASSIDGNEKLFF. This chain connects TRBV12-3 or TRBV12-4 to TRBJ1-4, with no clear D. The CDR3 extends over 13 amino acids. Trimming removed 5 bases at V and 5 bases at J, with 9 bases between.

The chain has TRBV13 and TRBJ1-2, with 9 bases fitting TRBD1. Trimming removed 4 bases from V and 2 bases from J; junction bases left unmatched: 5. CDR3 length equals 15 residues. CDR1 is PRHDT, CDR2 FYEKMQ, per germline (reference sequence). CDR3 residues: CASSSNDRGNYGYTF. The DNA for the CDR3 is TGTGCCAGCAGCTCCAACGACAGGGGGAACTATGGCTACACCTTC.

This chain uses TRBV6-2 or TRBV6-3 with TRBJ2-1, with D perhaps TRBD2 (7 bases). The CDR3 has 16 amino acids. Trimming shortened V by 0 bases and J by 8 bases, and 17 bases separated the two germline ends. CDR1 and CDR2 from the germline V gene are MNHEY and SVGEGT. The CDR3 sequence: CASSYSGAGARDEQFF. The CDR3 DNA reads TGTGCCAGCAGTTACTCGGGCGCGGGGGCGCGCGATGAGCAGTTCTTC.

The chain recombines TRBV6-6 with TRBJ2-2; D possibly corresponds to TRBD1 (5 bases). Germline CDR1 and CDR2: MNHNY and SVGAGI (reference sequence). This CDR3 is 15 amino acids long. Trimming took 6 bases from V and 4 from J, leaving 15 bases between them. This CDR3 is CASSHTGIGTGELFF. The CDR3 nucleotides read TGTGCCAGCAGCCATACAGGAATCGGCACCGGGGAGCTGTTTTTT.

The chain employs TRBV3-1 (or the pseudogene TRBV3-2) and TRBJ2-5, with D perhaps matching TRBD2 (5 bases). This CDR3 comprises 13 residues. Germline lookup yields CDR1 LGHDT and CDR2 YNNKEL (reference sequence). Trimming left V 4 bases short and J 8 bases short, with 14 bases between. Here the CDR3 DNA reads TGTGCCAGCAGCCCCGGAGGTACCCTCACCCAGTACTTC. Its translation: CASSPGGTLTQYF.

The chain links TRBV5-6 to TRBJ1-6, with a weak D call TRBD1 (6 bases). The CDR3 sequence is 16 residues long. Germline V gene lookup returns CDR1 SGHDT and CDR2 YYEEEE. The V gene lost 1 base and the J gene lost 12 bases, with 20 bases spanning the gap. The CDR3 DNA sequence: TGTGCCAGCAGCTTGCTTTCCGCAGGCCGAGGGGGACCCCTCCACTTT. Encoded protein: CASSLLSAGRGGPLHF.

The chain joins TRBV10-3 to TRBJ1-5; D is uncertain. The CDR3 is 16 amino acids. Germline CDR1 is ENHRY and CDR2 is SYGVKD. Trimming took 4 bases from V and 5 from J, leaving 18 bases between them. The CDR3 DNA follows: TGTGCCATCAGTGGAGACTTCCTCGGACTCGATCAGCCCCAGCATTTT. The encoded protein is CAISGDFLGLDQPQHF.

V usage is TRBV5-1 and J usage is TRBJ2-5; 15 bases are shared with TRBD2. Losses at the gene ends were 7 bases for V and 2 bases for J; bases not matched to a gene: 12. This CDR3 is 18 amino acids long. In germline, CDR1 is SGHRS, CDR2 YFSETQ. As DNA, the CDR3 is TGCGCCAGCCCCTTCCGGACTAGCGGGAGGGCGCAACAAGAGACCCAGTACTTC. Amino acids: CASPFRTSGRAQQETQYF.

The rearrangement joins TRBV23-1 to TRBJ2-7, with 8 bases that match TRBD1. Being an ORF, TRBV23-1 has a function that is uncertain. V lost 0 bases, J lost 3 bases, and 10 bases stayed unmatched. This CDR3 is built from 17 residues. CDR3 region: CASSQSRVTGTGYEQYF. CDR3 sequence (DNA): TGCGCCAGCAGTCAATCAAGGGTGACAGGGACAGGCTACGAGCAGTACTTC.

The rearrangement uses TRBV11-2 and TRBJ2-3; 8 positions agree with TRBD2. Germline V gives CDR1 SGHAT, CDR2 FQNNGV. With V trimmed by 0 bases and J by 2 bases, 4 bases remained unmatched. The CDR3 runs 16 residues. CDR3 DNA: TGTGCCAGCAGCTTAGACCGCGGGGGGAACACAGATACGCAGTATTTT. Protein: CASSLDRGGNTDTQYF.

This clone was detected only once. This sequence joins TRBV20-1 and TRBJ2-5; maybe TRBD2 (7 bases). The V end lost 3 bases, the J end lost 5 bases, and 13 bases lay between the germline ends. The germline gives CDR1 DFQATT, CDR2 SNEGSKA (reference sequence). The CDR3 has 13 amino acids. The DNA for the CDR3 is TGCAGTGCTAGTCCCGCGGGGGCTGAGACCCAGTACTTC. Translated: CSASPAGAETQYF.

This chain joins TRBV23-1 and TRBJ2-1, with D perhaps matching TRBD2 (5 bases). TRBV23-1 is labeled an ORF, and its function is uncertain. The CDR3 is made up of 11 amino acids. Trimming cost V 6 bases and J 7 bases, with 7 bases left between them. CDR3 sequence reads: CASSRGNEQFF. The CDR3 bases are TGCGCCAGCAGCCGAGGGAATGAGCAGTTCTTC.

The genes are TRBV25-1 and TRBJ1-3; perhaps TRBD1 as D (5 bases). V lost 2 bases, J lost 0 bases, and 8 bases lay in between. The CDR3 sequence is 15 residues long. The germline gives CDR1 MGHDK, CDR2 SYGVNS. For the CDR3, the DNA is TGTGCCAGCAGTGAAGGGGCCCTCTCTGGAAACACCATATATTTT. Encoded protein: CASSEGALSGNTIYF.